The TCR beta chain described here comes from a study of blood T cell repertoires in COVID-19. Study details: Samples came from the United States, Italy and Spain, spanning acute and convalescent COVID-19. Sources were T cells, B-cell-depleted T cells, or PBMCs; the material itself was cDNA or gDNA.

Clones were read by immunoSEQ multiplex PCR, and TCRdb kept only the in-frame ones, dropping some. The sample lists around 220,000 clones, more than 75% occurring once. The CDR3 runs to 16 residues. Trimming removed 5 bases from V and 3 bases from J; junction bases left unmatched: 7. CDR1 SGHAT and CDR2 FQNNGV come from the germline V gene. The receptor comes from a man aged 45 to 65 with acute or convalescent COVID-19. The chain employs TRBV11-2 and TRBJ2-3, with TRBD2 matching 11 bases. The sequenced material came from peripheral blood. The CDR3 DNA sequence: TGTGCCAGCAGCCTCGGACTAGCGGGTAGTACAGATACGCAGTATTTT. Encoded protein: CASSLGLAGSTDTQYF.